This T cell receptor beta chain was documented in a study of human T cells and chemical hapten exposure. MiXCR, applied by TCRdb to the RACE reads, yields one record per CDR3 protein. The profile shows a few hundred thousand distinct CDR3 sequences, about 5% of them singletons. Findings and limits, study-wide: Sensitizing to DPC left TCRs with a frequency above 1 in 1000 unaltered.

Documented time point: pre-sensitization, week 0. Regarding treatment: therapeutic diphenylcyclopropenone sensitization with weekly scalp DPC. Sample donors consisted of patients with alopecia, aged 18 to 70 years, who were suitable for DPC. The CDR3 loop spans 16 amino acids. CDR1 LGHNA and CDR2 YSLEER come from the germline V gene. V lost 4 bases, J lost 1 base, and 14 bases lay in between. A note on this clonotype: The antigen is not known.

The sample consisted of whole blood, taken in connection with sensitization to the hapten diphenylcyclopropenone (DPC). This TCR was sampled from a woman aged 18-29 years with alopecia areata. Some clones in this sample may be carry-over from other donors' samples. The V call is TRBV4-3, the J call TRBJ1-5; D gene uncertain. The CDR3: CASSRTILGSNQPQHF. In DNA, the CDR3 is TGCGCCAGCAGCCGAACCATCCTTGGCAGCAATCAGCCCCAGCATTTT.